Listed below are T cell receptor beta chains from one sample, sequenced in a study of shared clonotypes between healthy human individuals. TCRdb keeps only in-frame clones here, not all; method: immunoSEQ multiplex PCR. This table holds roughly 1,500,000 clones, 98% found once. Input material: naive CD4+ T cells sorted from blood. The receptor set was obtained from a young man in good health. Each CDR3 is given with its conserved first and last residue. The D gene is left open where the match is weak.

j_call d_call v_call cdr3_aa cdr3_nt
TRBJ2-1 - TRBV5-1 CASSLVAGASYNEQFF TGCGCCAGCAGCTTGGTGGCGGGGGCCTCCTACAATGAGCAGTTCTTC
TRBJ2-7 - TRBV6-1 CASSEAPRLLYYEQYF TGTGCCAGCAGTGAAGCTCCCAGACTATTGTACTACGAGCAGTACTTC
TRBJ2-5 - TRBV2 CASSKGDDSQETQYF TGTGCCAGCAGTAAGGGGGACGACAGTCAAGAGACCCAGTACTTC
TRBJ1-2 TRBD1 TRBV6-1 CASRQQGAPNGYTF TGTGCCAGCAGACAACAGGGGGCGCCTAATGGCTACACCTTC
TRBJ2-7 TRBD2 TRBV7-9 CASSPPGRESREQYF TGTGCCAGCAGCCCCCCAGGGAGGGAGTCTCGAGAGCAGTACTTC
TRBJ1-5 - TRBV28 CASSLQGPDNQPQHF TGTGCCAGCAGTCTTCAGGGGCCCGACAATCAGCCCCAGCATTTT
TRBJ1-3 - TRBV15 CATSRPTADTIYF TGTGCCACCAGCAGACCCACTGCGGACACCATATATTTT
TRBJ2-5 TRBD2 TRBV5-1 CASSGMSGGQETQYF TGCGCCAGCAGCGGAATGAGCGGGGGACAAGAGACCCAGTACTTC
TRBJ2-5 TRBD2 TRBV7-9 CASSETSGRGETQYF TGTGCCAGCAGCGAAACTAGCGGACGAGGAGAGACCCAGTACTTC
TRBJ2-1 - TRBV6-6 CASSPGGRGVDNEQFF TGTGCCAGCAGTCCCGGGGGTAGAGGGGTGGACAATGAGCAGTTCTTC
TRBJ2-2 TRBD1 TRBV10-1 CASSDRGMSTGELFF TGCGCCAGCAGCGACAGGGGGATGAGCACCGGGGAGCTGTTTTTT
TRBJ2-2 - TRBV29-1 CSVVGAVGNTGELFF TGCAGCGTTGTGGGGGCAGTCGGGAACACCGGGGAGCTGTTTTTT
TRBJ2-3 TRBD1 TRBV18 CASSRTGAASTDTQYF TGTGCCAGCTCACGGACAGGGGCGGCTAGCACAGATACGCAGTATTTT
TRBJ1-2 - TRBV6-5 CASRHTANYGYTF TGTGCCAGCAGGCACACAGCAAACTATGGCTACACCTTC
TRBJ2-7 - TRBV6-5 CASSYRATYEQYF TGTGCCAGCAGTTATAGGGCAACCTACGAGCAGTACTTC
TRBJ2-3 TRBD2 TRBV11-2 CASSPPRTSGLVDTQYF TGTGCCAGCAGCCCTCCCAGGACTAGCGGGCTGGTAGATACGCAGTATTTT
TRBJ2-1 TRBD2 TRBV7-2 CASSSWTSGTLRNEQFF TGTGCCAGCAGCTCATGGACTAGCGGGACCCTCCGCAATGAGCAGTTCTTC
TRBJ2-1 - TRBV28 CASSPPGHPTFF TGTGCCAGCAGTCCTCCGGGTCACCCAACGTTCTTC
TRBJ1-5 - TRBV12-2 CASRSTPGQGKHF TGTGCAAGTCGCTCCACCCCAGGACAGGGAAAGCATTTT
TRBJ2-1 TRBD2 TRBV25-1 CASGGLAGASYNEQFF TGTGCCAGCGGCGGACTAGCGGGAGCTTCCTACAATGAGCAGTTCTTC
TRBJ2-1 TRBD1 TRBV28 CASTPLQGMGHNEQFF TGTGCCAGCACCCCCTTACAGGGGATGGGCCACAATGAGCAGTTCTTC
TRBJ1-4 - TRBV28 CASSFTGLNLNEKLFF TGTGCCAGCAGTTTCACGGGCCTGAACCTTAATGAAAAACTGTTTTTT
TRBJ2-2 - TRBV7-3 CASSVGLNTGELFF TGTGCCAGCAGCGTTGGACTGAACACCGGGGAGCTGTTTTTT
TRBJ2-7 TRBD1 TRBV6-5 CASSYVGQGHYEQYF TGTGCCAGCAGTTACGTAGGACAGGGGCACTACGAGCAGTACTTC
TRBJ2-5 - TRBV19 CASSSDRRRETQYF TGTGCCAGTAGTTCAGACAGACGGCGAGAGACCCAGTACTTC
TRBJ2-3 - TRBV7-9 CASSFPGPEMDTQYF TGTGCCAGCAGCTTTCCGGGACCAGAAATGGATACGCAGTATTTT
TRBJ2-5 - TRBV19 CASSRVGTGETQYF TGTGCCAGTAGTAGGGTAGGGACGGGAGAGACCCAGTACTTC